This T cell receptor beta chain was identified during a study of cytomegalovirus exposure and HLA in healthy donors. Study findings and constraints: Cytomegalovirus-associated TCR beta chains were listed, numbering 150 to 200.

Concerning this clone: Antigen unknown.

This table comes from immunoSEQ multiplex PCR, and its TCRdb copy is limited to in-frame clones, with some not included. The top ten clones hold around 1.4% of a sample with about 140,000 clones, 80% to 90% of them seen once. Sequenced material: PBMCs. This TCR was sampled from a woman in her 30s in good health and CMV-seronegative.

Written as DNA, the CDR3 is TGTGCCAGCAGTTCCTCCCGGACAGGTTCCCTTTATGGCTACACCTTC. As protein: CASSSSRTGSLYGYTF. The rearrangement joins TRBV27 to TRBJ1-2; 7 nucleotides align to TRBD1. Germline V lookup: CDR1 MNHEY, CDR2 SMNVEV (reference sequence). The CDR3 spans 16 residues. J gave up 5 bases and V 4 bases, and 13 bases lay outside the gene matches.